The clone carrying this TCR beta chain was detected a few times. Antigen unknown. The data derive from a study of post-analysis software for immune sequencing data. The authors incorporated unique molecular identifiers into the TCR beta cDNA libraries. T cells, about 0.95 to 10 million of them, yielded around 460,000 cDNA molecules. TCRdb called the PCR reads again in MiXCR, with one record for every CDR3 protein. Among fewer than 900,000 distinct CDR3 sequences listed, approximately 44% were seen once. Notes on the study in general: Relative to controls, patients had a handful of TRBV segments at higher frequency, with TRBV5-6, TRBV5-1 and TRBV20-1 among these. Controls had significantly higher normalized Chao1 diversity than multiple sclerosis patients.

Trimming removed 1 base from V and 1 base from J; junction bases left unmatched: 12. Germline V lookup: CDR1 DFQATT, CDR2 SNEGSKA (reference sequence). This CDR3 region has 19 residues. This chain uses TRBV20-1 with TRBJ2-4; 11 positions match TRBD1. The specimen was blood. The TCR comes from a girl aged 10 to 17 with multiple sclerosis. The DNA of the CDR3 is TGCAGTGCTAGAGCTCGCCGGGACAGGGGGTTTGGGGCCAAAAACATTCAGTACTTC. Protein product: CSARARRDRGFGAKNIQYF.